The 24 T cell receptor beta chains given below trace back to one sample, sequenced in a study of OX40 agonist ivuxolimab in advanced cancers. The protocol used for the library was the immunoSEQ multiplex PCR assay. Drawn from immuneACCESS, this table holds only the in-frame rearrangements with V and J called that TCRdb kept. Clones are partly lost; checked studies trace under half to an unresolved V gene and leave the rest unexplained. This sample comprises approximately 100,000 clones, around 90% of them detected only once. The ten top clones hold roughly 0.79% of the sample. The sample here was CD4+ or CD8+ T cells sorted from blood, taken in a trial of the OX40 agonist ivuxolimab. Source of these receptors: an adult with an advanced solid tumor such as melanoma, head and neck, liver or kidney cancer.

The J gene is TRBJ1-2, the V gene TRBV28, with 9 bases aligning to TRBD1. The CDR3 is made up of 14 amino acids. The V and J ends lost 6 bases and 4 bases, in that order; junction bases with no gene match: 6. Per germline, CDR1 MDHEN and CDR2 SYDVKM. The CDR3 protein is CASRGQGPVYGYTF. Here the CDR3 DNA reads TGTGCCAGCAGGGGACAGGGTCCTGTCTATGGCTACACCTTC.

This sequence joins TRBV6-5 and TRBJ2-7; 7 bases map to TRBD1. V shed 4 bases, J shed 1 base, and the junction held 7 bases outside the gene matches. The CDR3 has 15 residues. In germline, CDR1 is MNHEY, CDR2 SVGAGI. CDR3 in DNA: TGTGCCAGCAGTTTCACGGGACAGTTATCCTACGAGCAGTACTTC. Translation: CASSFTGQLSYEQYF.

V is TRBV11-2 and J is TRBJ1-5; D may be TRBD1 (6 bases). V was clipped by 0 bases and J by 1 base, with 7 bases between them. Germline CDR1 SGHAT, CDR2 FQNNGV. The length of the CDR3 is 15 residues. Written as DNA, the CDR3 is TGTGCCAGCAGCTTAGATCAGGGGAGCAATCAGCCCCAGCATTTT. Translated, it gives CASSLDQGSNQPQHF.

The rearrangement uses TRBV11-2 and TRBJ1-2; D unresolved. The CDR3 totals 13 residues. Per the germline V gene, CDR1 is SGHAT and CDR2 is FQNNGV. The V gene lost 4 bases and the J gene lost 2 bases, with 8 bases spanning the gap. CDR3 nucleotides: TGTGCCAGCAGCTACGACCAGAACTATGGCTACACCTTC. This encodes CASSYDQNYGYTF.

The chain has TRBV5-5 and TRBJ2-7; no definite D call. CDR3 length: 16 amino acids. CDR1 is SGHKS, CDR2 YYEKEE, per germline (reference sequence). V lost 5 bases and J 6 bases, leaving 24 bases between the germline ends. In DNA form, the CDR3 reads TGTGCCAGCAGTCGCCCCCAAAAGGGTGGCCGGCGCGAGCAGTACTTC. Protein product: CASSRPQKGGRREQYF.

The V and J genes are TRBV6-5 and TRBJ1-5; 7 nucleotides agree with TRBD1. Germline CDR1 is MNHEY and CDR2 is SVGAGI. The length of the CDR3 is 16 residues. Trimming removed 0 bases from V and 0 bases from J; junction bases left unmatched: 2. This chain's CDR3 is CASSYSRDSSNQPQHF. CDR3 DNA sequence: TGTGCCAGCAGTTACTCGAGGGACAGTAGCAATCAGCCCCAGCATTTT.

This chain connects TRBV5-5 to TRBJ1-2; D gene uncertain. Germline CDR1 and CDR2: SGHKS and YYEKEE (reference sequence). Trimming shortened V by 0 bases and J by 4 bases, and 13 bases separated the two germline ends. This CDR3 comprises 15 residues. The CDR3 protein is CASSLEVGAFYGYTF. The CDR3 DNA reads TGTGCCAGCAGCTTGGAGGTCGGTGCCTTCTATGGCTACACCTTC.

In this sample, this clone turned up once. The rearrangement uses TRBV27 and TRBJ2-1, with unresolved D. The germline V gene has CDR1 MNHEY and CDR2 SMNVEV (reference sequence). The CDR3 runs to 15 residues. Trimming shortened V by 5 bases and J by 0 bases, and 11 bases separated the two germline ends. The CDR3 loop is CASSPYESSYNEQFF. The CDR3 DNA follows: TGTGCCAGCAGTCCGTATGAAAGCTCCTACAATGAGCAGTTCTTC.

The V call is TRBV6-4, the J call TRBJ2-2; D remains ambiguous. The germline V gene has CDR1 MRHNA and CDR2 SNTAGT. Trimming removed 4 bases at V and 0 bases at J, with 6 bases between. This CDR3 comprises 14 residues. The DNA for the CDR3 is TGTGCCAGCAGTGGGCGGCCGAACACCGGGGAGCTGTTTTTT. Protein sequence: CASSGRPNTGELFF.

This rearrangement joins TRBV30 to TRBJ2-3, with 13 nucleotides matching TRBD2. Germline assignment: CDR1 GTSNPN and CDR2 SVGIG (reference sequence). V shed 3 bases, J shed 6 bases, and the junction held 3 bases outside the gene matches. CDR3 size: 14 residues. This CDR3 is CAWSTSGGEDTQYF. In nucleotides, the CDR3 is TGTGCCTGGAGCACTAGCGGGGGGGAGGATACGCAGTATTTT.

V gene TRBV6-6 combines with J gene TRBJ2-2; TRBD1 is a possible D gene (5 bases). CDR1 MNHNY and CDR2 SVGAGI come from the germline V gene (reference sequence). Trimming cost V 7 bases and J 7 bases, with 16 bases left between them. This CDR3 contains 14 residues. The CDR3 region is CASIGQGRYGELFF. CDR3 bases: TGTGCCAGCATTGGTCAGGGTCGGTACGGGGAGCTGTTTTTT.

V gene TRBV28 combines with J gene TRBJ2-2; no reliable D call. This CDR3 spans 12 amino acids. Germline CDR1 is MDHEN and CDR2 is SYDVKM. V was pared by 10 bases and J by 5 bases, with 11 bases between. CDR3 protein: CATSRLTGELFF. The CDR3, as DNA: TGTGCCACCTCTAGGCTAACCGGGGAGCTGTTTTTT.

J is TRBJ1-1 and V is TRBV5-6; D call uncertain. CDR1 SGHDT and CDR2 YYEEEE come from the germline V gene. V dropped 0 bases and J dropped 8 bases, with 8 bases sitting between them. This CDR3 spans 12 amino acids. The CDR3 nucleotides read TGTGCCAGCAGCTTGGAGAGGTACGAAGCTTTCTTT. Translated: CASSLERYEAFF.

The V call is TRBV7-9, the J call TRBJ1-4; 9 bases are a match to TRBD1. Germline loops: CDR1 SEHNR, CDR2 FQNEAQ (reference sequence). V was pared by 2 bases and J by 7 bases, with 2 bases of the junction left unmatched. The CDR3 totals 14 residues. The CDR3 loop reads CASSLRTGVEKLFF. CDR3 DNA sequence: TGTGCCAGCAGCTTACGGACAGGGGTTGAAAAACTGTTTTTT.

V is TRBV10-3 and J is TRBJ1-2; 7 bases agree with TRBD1. The CDR3 has 13 residues. The germline V gene has CDR1 ENHRY and CDR2 SYGVKD. Trimming removed 8 bases from V and 2 bases from J; junction bases left unmatched: 5. Written as DNA, the CDR3 is TGTGCCATCGATTCGGGACAGAACTATGGCTACACCTTC. Translating gives CAIDSGQNYGYTF.

The chain couples TRBV10-3 to TRBJ2-5; D might be TRBD1 (6 bases). Germline V gene sequence: CDR1 ENHRY, CDR2 SYGVKD. The CDR3 consists of 14 residues. With 3 bases removed from V and 5 bases from J, the gap between germline ends came to 13 bases. CDR3 in amino acids: CAISERGRGETQYF. DNA for the CDR3: TGTGCCATCAGTGAAAGGGGCAGGGGCGAGACCCAGTACTTC.

The chain recombines TRBV5-1 with TRBJ2-1; D may correspond to TRBD1 or TRBD2 (6 bases each). Germline assignment: CDR1 SGHRS and CDR2 YFSETQ. Trimming cost V 0 bases and J 0 bases, with 13 bases left between them. The CDR3 runs 17 residues. CDR3 nucleotide sequence: TGCGCCAGCAGCTTGGGCCGGGGGCAGAGCTCCTACAATGAGCAGTTCTTC. This gives the protein CASSLGRGQSSYNEQFF.

The chain couples TRBV18 to TRBJ2-1, with a tentative D call TRBD2 (5 bases). The length of the CDR3 is 19 residues. Germline V gene sequence: CDR1 KGHSH, CDR2 LQKENI. V was shortened by 4 bases and J by 2 bases, with 24 bases between the two germline ends. The CDR3 coding sequence is TGTGCCAGCTCACTCGATTCTCGTCTAGCCTTGTCTCCCTACAATGAGCAGTTCTTC. Residues: CASSLDSRLALSPYNEQFF.

V and J are TRBV28 and TRBJ1-5; D unresolved. The CDR3 is made up of 14 amino acids. The germline V gene has CDR1 MDHEN and CDR2 SYDVKM. Trimming stripped 1 base from V and 6 bases from J, with 10 bases between. CDR3 loop: CASSLSVRFQPQHF. In DNA, the CDR3 is TGTGCCAGCAGTTTATCAGTACGGTTTCAGCCCCAGCATTTT.

This clone was counted once. The J gene is TRBJ2-1, the V gene TRBV5-1, with TRBD2 matching 7 bases. The V segment lost 0 bases and the J segment 4 bases; nucleotides outside the gene matches: 4. The germline V gene encodes CDR1 SGHRS and CDR2 YFSETQ. The CDR3 loop spans 15 amino acids. The CDR3 DNA reads as TGCGCCAGCAGCTTGGATCAAGCGGGATACAATGAGCAGTTCTTC. Its translation: CASSLDQAGYNEQFF.

CDR3 sequence reads: CAISGERGGFNEQFF. The CDR3 coding sequence is TGTGCCATCAGTGGGGAGCGGGGGGGTTTCAATGAGCAGTTCTTC. The chain employs TRBV10-3 and TRBJ2-1; 10 nucleotides align to TRBD2. CDR3 length: 15 amino acids. V shed 4 bases and J 6 bases; nucleotides not matched to a gene: 6. CDR1 and CDR2 from the germline V gene are ENHRY and SYGVKD.

The chain combines TRBV27 with TRBJ2-7; 10 positions agree with TRBD1. CDR1 and CDR2 from the germline V gene are MNHEY and SMNVEV (reference sequence). With V trimmed by 4 bases and J by 3 bases, 3 bases remained unmatched. The CDR3 totals 14 residues. DNA of the CDR3: TGTGCCAGCAGTTCGGGACAGGGGCTCTACGAGCAGTACTTC. As protein: CASSSGQGLYEQYF.

V usage is TRBV9 and J usage is TRBJ1-2, with D unclear. V dropped 4 bases and J dropped 0 bases, with 16 bases sitting between them. CDR3 length equals 16 residues. CDR1 and CDR2 from the germline V gene are SGDLS and YYNGEE. CDR3 sequence: CASSPAPQISNYGYTF. CDR3 coding DNA: TGTGCCAGCAGCCCAGCTCCACAGATATCTAACTATGGCTACACCTTC.

The V and J genes are TRBV10-3 and TRBJ2-4; 8 bases agree with TRBD1. Germline V gene lookup returns CDR1 ENHRY and CDR2 SYGVKD. This CDR3 spans 12 amino acids. The trim removed 11 bases at V and 8 bases at J, leaving 8 bases unmatched. CDR3 in amino acids: CAPPNRGDIQYF. CDR3 DNA: TGTGCCCCGCCCAACAGGGGGGACATTCAGTACTTC.